This TCR beta chain is from a study of CD8 T cells in ankylosing spondylitis. Study results and limitations: Fewer than 10 highly homologous variants made up a TCR beta motif that seemed to typify ankylosing spondylitis blood.

TCRdb processed the 5' RACE reads anew with MiXCR; each CDR3 protein has one entry. Of fewer than 400,000 distinct CDR3 sequences listed, roughly 8% are singletons. Unmatched junction bases numbered 3, after V lost 1 base and J lost 4 bases. This CDR3 has 13 residues. Germline lookup yields CDR1 DFQATT and CDR2 SNEGSKA (reference sequence). Of note for this clonotype: What it recognizes is unknown.

The receptor was derived from a male donor with ankylosing spondylitis. Sequencing used blood, either unsorted or a sorted T cell fraction (not recorded which). This chain connects TRBV20-1 to TRBJ2-7; 8 bases fit TRBD1. The CDR3 nucleotides are TGCAGTGCTAGAGTCAGGGGGCTGTACGAGCAGTACTTC. It yields the protein CSARVRGLYEQYF.